The clone carrying this T cell receptor (beta chain) was seen only a few times. TCRdb reanalysed the RT-PCR reads using MiXCR and keeps one entry per CDR3 protein. The sample includes about 680,000 distinct CDR3 sequences, approximately 15% of them seen just once. The length of the CDR3 is 15 residues. Trimming left V 2 bases short and J 2 bases short, with 12 bases between. Germline CDR1 MDHEN, CDR2 SYDVKM. Sequenced material: memory CD4+ T cells from blood. The receptor was derived from a female donor in good health, serving as a healthy control. V usage is TRBV28 and J usage is TRBJ1-2; D might be TRBD1 (5 bases). This CDR3 is CASSLIGEGNYGYTF. The CDR3 DNA reads as TGTGCCAGCAGTTTAATCGGGGAGGGGAACTATGGCTACACCTTC.